These 14 T cell receptor beta chains were sequenced from one sample in a study of control samples from healthy donors and cancer patients (TCRdb year 2020). Receptors were amplified or captured by the immunoSEQ multiplex PCR assay. Held by TCRdb, this immuneACCESS table contains in-frame sequences only and omits some clones. Under half of the omission traces to an unresolved V gene where checked; the cause of the rest is unknown. Here the sample has some 130,000 clones; approximately 92% occur a single time. In total, the top ten clones hold around 5.4% of the sample. The specimen was blood. All receptors derive from a man in his late teens or twenties in good health.

V gene TRBV11-2 combines with J gene TRBJ2-5; 7 bases are shared with TRBD1. The germline V gene has CDR1 SGHAT and CDR2 FQNNGV. The CDR3 is 14 amino acids. Losses at the gene ends were 4 bases for V and 7 bases for J; bases not matched to a gene: 9. DNA of the CDR3: TGTGCCAGCAGCTCCGGACAGGACCTGGGGACCCAGTACTTC. Translated: CASSSGQDLGTQYF.

The chain carries TRBV9 and TRBJ2-7, with a tentative D call TRBD2 (7 bases). The CDR3 runs 14 residues. V lost 0 bases and J lost 5, with 12 bases in between. Germline V gene lookup returns CDR1 SGDLS and CDR2 YYNGEE. CDR3 region: CASSVAGGPDEQYF. The CDR3 nucleotides are TGTGCCAGCAGCGTAGCGGGGGGCCCCGACGAGCAGTACTTC. Drawing the rest from reference TRBV9 and TRBJ2-7, the complete variable domain is DSGVTQTPKHLITATGQRVTLRCSPRSGDLSVYWYQQSLDQGLQFLIQYYNGEERAKGNILERFSAQQFPDLHSELNLSSLELGDSALYFCASSVAGGPDEQYFGPGTRLTVT.

The CDR3 nucleotides read TGTGCCAGCAGCTCACCCGACAGGTCAAGTCCATACGAGCAGTACTTC. As protein: CASSSPDRSSPYEQYF. The V and J genes are TRBV6-6 and TRBJ2-7; perhaps TRBD1 as D (6 bases). Germline loops: CDR1 MNHNY, CDR2 SVGAGI (reference sequence). Between the trimmed V and J ends, which lost 6 bases and 4 bases, there was a span of 22 bases. CDR3 length: 16 residues.

The V call is TRBV18, the J call TRBJ1-2, with D perhaps TRBD1 (5 bases). Trimming took 0 bases from V and 3 from J, leaving 11 bases between them. The CDR3 has 15 amino acids. CDR1 is KGHSH and CDR2 is LQKENI in the germline V gene. The CDR3 sequence is CASSPPSDSYYGYTF. CDR3 in DNA: TGTGCCAGCTCACCACCGAGCGACAGCTACTATGGCTACACCTTC. Variable domain in full (rest from reference TRBV18 and TRBJ1-2): NAGVMQNPRHLVRRRGQEARLRCSPMKGHSHVYWYRQLPEEGLKFMVYLQKENIIDESGMPKERFSAEFPKEGPSILRIQQVVRGDSAAYFCASSPPSDSYYGYTFGSGTRLTVV.

The chain is built from TRBV3-1 (or the pseudogene TRBV3-2) and TRBJ2-3; TRBD2 matches at 12 bases. With V trimmed by 4 bases and J by 1 base, 3 bases remained unmatched. Germline CDR1 is LGHDT and CDR2 is YNNKEL (reference sequence). The CDR3 contains 16 residues. The CDR3 DNA reads TGTGCCAGCAGCCCCCGACTAGCGGGGGGCACAGATACGCAGTATTTT. Translating gives CASSPRLAGGTDTQYF.

To note about this clone: The same CDR3 arises from other DNA sequences in this sample as well. This rearrangement joins TRBV4-2 to TRBJ2-1; the match to TRBD1 covers 11 bases. The ends lost 0 bases at V and 12 bases at J; junction bases unmatched: 7. CDR1 is LGHNA, CDR2 YNFKEQ, per germline. The CDR3 length is 15 residues. CDR3 DNA sequence: TGTGCCAGCAGCCAAGATCGGGACAGGGGGGGAGGGCAGTTCTTC. It yields the protein CASSQDRDRGGGQFF.

The chain uses TRBV5-4 and TRBJ1-3; 7 nucleotides agree with TRBD1. The CDR3 length is 15 residues. V lost 2 bases, J lost 5 bases, and 7 bases stayed unmatched. Per germline, CDR1 SGHNT and CDR2 YYREEE (reference sequence). The CDR3 DNA follows: TGTGCCAGCAGCTTAGGGGGACAGTCTCGAAACACCATATATTTT. Translated, it gives CASSLGGQSRNTIYF.

The V and J genes are TRBV24-1 and TRBJ2-3, with TRBD2 matching 11 bases. J lost 6 bases, V lost 12 bases, and 13 bases had no gene match. Germline CDR1 is KGHDR and CDR2 is SFDVKD. The CDR3 spans 15 residues. This chain's CDR3 is CAASRLAGNWDTQYF. CDR3 DNA: TGTGCCGCCTCAAGACTAGCGGGGAACTGGGATACGCAGTATTTT.

This clone was counted only a few times. This chain uses TRBV6-2 or TRBV6-3 with TRBJ1-5, with D perhaps TRBD1 (6 bases). CDR1 MNHEY and CDR2 SVGEGT come from the germline V gene. CDR3 length: 15 residues. V was clipped by 2 bases and J by 3 bases, with 11 bases between them. The CDR3 sequence is CASSYAGDNNQPQHF. The CDR3 DNA reads as TGTGCCAGCAGTTACGCTGGGGACAACAATCAGCCCCAGCATTTT.

The chain recombines TRBV5-5 with TRBJ2-2; 10 nucleotides match TRBD1. Germline lookup yields CDR1 SGHKS and CDR2 YYEKEE (reference sequence). V shed 4 bases and J 0 bases; nucleotides not matched to a gene: 3. The CDR3 length is 16 residues. The CDR3 nucleotides read TGTGCCAGCAGCGACAGGGGGCGATCGAACACCGGGGAGCTGTTTTTT. Translated: CASSDRGRSNTGELFF.

The gene calls are TRBV5-4 and TRBJ2-3, with 8 nucleotides matching TRBD1. The V gene's germline CDR1 is SGHNT and CDR2 YYREEE (reference sequence). The V and J ends lost 10 bases and 0 bases, in that order; junction bases with no gene match: 7. CDR3 size: 14 residues. CDR3 sequence (DNA): TGTGCCGGAGGACAGGGACCTAGCACAGATACGCAGTATTTT. Protein sequence: CAGGQGPSTDTQYF.

This clone was seen just once. The chain links TRBV30 to TRBJ1-5; TRBD1 is a possible D gene (6 bases). V was clipped by 2 bases and J by 0 bases, with 11 bases between them. The CDR3 has 15 residues. From germline, CDR1 is GTSNPN and CDR2 SVGIG (reference sequence). CDR3 region: CAWSMAGDSNQPQHF. In nucleotides, the CDR3 is TGTGCCTGGAGTATGGCAGGGGATAGCAATCAGCCCCAGCATTTT.

This chain uses TRBV12-5 with TRBJ2-7, with D perhaps TRBD1 (11 bases). Germline CDR1 is LGHNT and CDR2 is FRNRAP. V was pared by 3 bases and J by 5 bases, with 32 bases between. The CDR3 has 20 amino acids. CDR3 loop: CASGFLRDRGTSAGIHEQYF. CDR3 DNA: TGTGCTAGTGGTTTCCTCCGGGACAGGGGGACTAGCGCGGGCATCCACGAGCAGTACTTC.

The V gene is TRBV4-1, the J gene TRBJ2-1; 11 bases are shared with TRBD2. Trimming took 2 bases from V and 8 from J; bases not matched to a gene: 8. Germline values: CDR1 MGHRA, CDR2 YSYEKL. The CDR3 runs to 16 residues. CDR3 in DNA: TGCGCCAGCAGCCAATTTCCGGGACTAGCGGCAGATGAGCAGTTCTTC. It encodes CASSQFPGLAADEQFF.